This T cell receptor beta chain originates from a study of blood T cell repertoires in COVID-19. Produced via immunoSEQ multiplex PCR; TCRdb's table is partial and in-frame only. The data show a few hundred thousand clones, approximately 90% seen once. In assigning cohorts, the study relied on participant-reported clinical history. Germline CDR1 and CDR2: SGHRS and YFSETQ. The CDR3 has 14 amino acids. With 3 bases removed from V and 0 bases from J, the gap between germline ends came to 8 bases. The receptor was isolated from a woman in her 40s who had been exposed to COVID-19. The sequencing input was PBMCs or T cells enriched from blood (not recorded which). V and J are TRBV5-1 and TRBJ2-3; D is undetermined. As DNA, the CDR3 is TGCGCCAGCAGCTCCGAGACTAGCACAGATACGCAGTATTTT. It yields the protein CASSSETSTDTQYF.